Listed below are T cell receptor beta chains from one sample, sequenced in a study of PD-L1 blockade in urothelial cancer. Sequenced by immunoSEQ multiplex PCR; TCRdb stores in-frame clones only, minus some. The table shows approximately 50,000 clones, with about 86% occurring only once. This material consisted of PBMCs, taken around atezolizumab (anti-PD-L1) treatment. Receptors were obtained from a man aged 65 to 79 with urothelial cancer. The CDR3 runs from the conserved cysteine through the conserved F or W. The D gene is left open where the match is weak. Size is omitted from some rows. Given values are once, few, many or a class for expanded clones.

j_call: TRBJ1-2
v_call: TRBV19
cdr3_length: 13
d_call: NA
clone_size: NA
cdr3_aa: CASTHRGIYGYTF
cdr3_nt: TGTGCCAGTACCCATCGGGGAATCTATGGCTACACCTTC

j_call: TRBJ1-5
v_call: TRBV6-1
cdr3_length: 16
d_call: NA
clone_size: NA
cdr3_aa: CASSELGRVSNQPQHF
cdr3_nt: TGTGCCAGCAGTGAACTAGGCAGGGTGAGCAATCAGCCCCAGCATTTT

j_call: TRBJ2-5
v_call: TRBV11-2
cdr3_length: 16
d_call: TRBD1
clone_size: NA
cdr3_aa: CASSPPLTGYLETQYF
cdr3_nt: TGTGCCAGCAGCCCTCCCTTGACAGGGTACTTAGAGACCCAGTACTTC

j_call: TRBJ2-7
v_call: TRBV10-3
cdr3_length: 13
d_call: NA
clone_size: NA
cdr3_aa: CAISYRGGNEQYF
cdr3_nt: TGTGCCATCAGTTACAGGGGGGGGAACGAGCAGTACTTC

j_call: TRBJ2-1
v_call: TRBV4-1
cdr3_length: 17
d_call: TRBD2
clone_size: NA
cdr3_aa: CASSQEGAGFPYNEQFF
cdr3_nt: TGCGCCAGCAGCCAAGAAGGAGCGGGGTTCCCTTACAATGAGCAGTTCTTC

j_call: TRBJ1-6
v_call: TRBV5-1
cdr3_length: 14
d_call: NA
clone_size: NA
cdr3_aa: CASGRGSYNSPLHF
cdr3_nt: TGCGCCTCCGGAAGGGGGAGCTATAATTCACCCCTCCACTTT

j_call: TRBJ2-2
v_call: TRBV7-2
cdr3_length: 16
d_call: TRBD2
clone_size: NA
cdr3_aa: CASSLGGSGSSGELFF
cdr3_nt: TGTGCCAGCAGCTTAGGGGGTAGCGGGAGTTCCGGGGAGCTGTTTTTT

j_call: TRBJ2-2
v_call: TRBV5-6
cdr3_length: 16
d_call: TRBD1
clone_size: NA
cdr3_aa: CASSRVGQGYTGELFF
cdr3_nt: TGTGCCAGCAGTCGAGTGGGACAGGGCTACACCGGGGAGCTGTTTTTT

j_call: TRBJ1-6
v_call: TRBV5-4
cdr3_length: 15
d_call: TRBD1
clone_size: once
cdr3_aa: CASSSGTGRNSPLHF
cdr3_nt: TGTGCCAGCAGCTCGGGGACAGGGCGAAATTCACCCCTCCACTTT

j_call: TRBJ1-2
v_call: TRBV7-2
cdr3_length: 16
d_call: NA
clone_size: NA
cdr3_aa: CASSPGLATANYGYTF
cdr3_nt: TGTGCCAGCAGCCCAGGCTTGGCTACAGCTAACTATGGCTACACCTTC

j_call: TRBJ2-5
v_call: TRBV11-3
cdr3_length: 16
d_call: NA
clone_size: NA
cdr3_aa: CASSLSSGNPQETQYF
cdr3_nt: TGTGCCAGCAGCCTCAGCTCCGGGAATCCCCAAGAGACCCAGTACTTC

j_call: TRBJ1-5
v_call: TRBV4-2
cdr3_length: 13
d_call: NA
clone_size: few
cdr3_aa: CASGRDSNQPQHF
cdr3_nt: TGTGCCAGCGGGAGAGATAGCAATCAGCCCCAGCATTTT